The sequence of this TCR beta chain was determined in a study of blood T cell repertoires in COVID-19. Overall study: Nucleic acid was either cDNA or gDNA, and it came from T cells, B-cell-depleted T cells, or PBMCs.

The recovered donors of Cohort 3 showed two negative PCRs, clearance, or symptom resolution. The assay was immunoSEQ multiplex PCR, and TCRdb's table has in-frame clones only and misses some. This table has 270,000 or so clones, about 86% appearing once. In this sample, this clone turned up once. CDR1 and CDR2 (germline): MDHEN, SYDVKM. The CDR3 length is 16 residues. V dropped 5 bases and J dropped 0 bases, with 14 bases sitting between them. The sequenced sample consisted of PBMCs or T cells enriched from blood (not recorded which). V is TRBV28 and J is TRBJ2-1; D perhaps matches TRBD2 (6 bases). The sequence derives from a man aged 50-60 years who had recovered from COVID-19. The CDR3 sequence: CASSGSSASSYNEQFF. CDR3 DNA: TGTGCCAGCAGTGGGTCTAGCGCGAGCTCCTACAATGAGCAGTTCTTC.